This T cell receptor beta chain stems from a study of blood T cell repertoires in COVID-19. The CDR3 covers 14 residues. Trimming at V came to 4 bases and at J to 8 bases, leaving 11 bases not matched to a gene. CDR1 and CDR2 (germline): SGHDT, YYEEEE. Assay: immunoSEQ multiplex PCR; the TCRdb copy retains only in-frame clones and omits some. The sample records some 150,000 clones, 75% to 85% being singletons. This chain links TRBV5-6 with TRBJ1-2; 7 nucleotides line up with TRBD1. The source of this sequence is a woman between 45 and 60 years old with acute or convalescent COVID-19. The material sequenced was peripheral blood. The CDR3 sequence: CASSVTTGKGGYTF. DNA for the CDR3: TGTGCCAGCAGCGTGACGACAGGGAAGGGGGGCTACACCTTC. Combining the CDR3 with reference TRBV5-6 and TRBJ1-2 gives the whole variable domain DAGVTQSPTHLIKTRGQQVTLRCSPKSGHDTVSWYQQALGQGPQFIFQYYEEEERQRGNFPDRFSGHQFPNYSSELNVNALLLGDSALYLCASSVTTGKGGYTFGSGTRLTVV.